This TCR beta chain is drawn from a study of blood T cell repertoires in COVID-19. For the study at large: The United States, Italy and Spain supplied acute and convalescent COVID-19 samples. From T cells, B-cell-depleted T cells, or PBMCs came the material, which was cDNA or gDNA.

This CDR3 has 15 residues. The V gene end was trimmed by 5 bases and the J gene end by 8 bases; junction bases not matched to a gene: 13. CDR1 is SGHNT, CDR2 YYREEE, per germline (reference sequence). Original processing methods: Amplifying reference gene primers gave estimates of nucleated cell counts. Profiling relied on immunoSEQ multiplex PCR, and the TCRdb table lists in-frame clones only, not all of them. The V and J calls and clone size were taken over from that table, and D and trimming were inferred from the DNA. The sample gives some 170,000 clones, about 87% of which show up once; more than 1.5% is in the top ten.

The sequence was collected from a woman in her forties or fifties with acute or convalescent COVID-19. The sequenced material came from peripheral blood. This chain connects TRBV5-4 to TRBJ2-3, with 8 nucleotides matching TRBD2. CDR3 residues: CASSTRGGPTSTQYF. The DNA for the CDR3 is TGTGCCAGCAGTACACGGGGGGGCCCAACGTCTACGCAGTATTTT. Full variable domain (missing parts from reference TRBV5-4 and TRBJ2-3): ETGVTQSPTHLIKTRGQQVTLRCSSQSGHNTVSWYQQALGQGPQFIFQYYREEENGRGNFPPRFSGLQFPNYSSELNVNALELDDSALYLCASSTRGGPTSTQYFGPGTRLTVL.